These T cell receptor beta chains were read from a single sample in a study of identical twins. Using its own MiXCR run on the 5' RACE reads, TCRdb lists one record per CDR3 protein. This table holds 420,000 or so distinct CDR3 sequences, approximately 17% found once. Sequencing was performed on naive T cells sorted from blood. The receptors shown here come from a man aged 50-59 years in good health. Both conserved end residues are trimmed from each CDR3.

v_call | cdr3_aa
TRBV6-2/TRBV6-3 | ASSYTGTRGELF
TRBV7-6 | ASSLQRDTQY
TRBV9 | ASSVDGTRSEQF
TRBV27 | ASSYGGRSYEQY
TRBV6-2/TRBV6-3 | ASSPRTSGSSTDTQY
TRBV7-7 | ASSPKSFRLTYEQY
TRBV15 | ATSRDWSEQF
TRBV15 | ATSRGNRGLVEQF
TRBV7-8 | ASSPSGAREQF
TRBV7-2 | ASSLAGGWIGETQY
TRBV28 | ASSTVTREQY
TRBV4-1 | ASSQGTSGGYEQY
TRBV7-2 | ASRPPVQETQY
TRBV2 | ASSDYTSYNEQF
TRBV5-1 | ASSKGLAGESSSYNEQF
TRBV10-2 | ASEKGDRGTYSPLH
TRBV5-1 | ASSLAAGMGTTYEQY
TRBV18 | ASSPNRNTGELF
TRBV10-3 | AISETEASTDTQY
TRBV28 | ASRTGTGGGYT
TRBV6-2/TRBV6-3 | ASSYGSLETQY
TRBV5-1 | ASSLGSASTDTQY
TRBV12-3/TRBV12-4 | ASSQQVPNQPQH
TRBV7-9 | ASSPTGGVSNTQY
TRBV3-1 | ASSQVVSGIQY
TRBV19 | ACGGTGDITGELF
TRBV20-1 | SASGANTGELF
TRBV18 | ASSPGTGLYEQY
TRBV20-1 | SARDATEADTQY
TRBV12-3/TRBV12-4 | ASSLGGGAFAGELF
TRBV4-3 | ASSRQTNTGELF
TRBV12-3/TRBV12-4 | ASSPVWAGTDTQY
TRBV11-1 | ASSLPLKQTSGDQETQY
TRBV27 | ASSSDRQSDTQY
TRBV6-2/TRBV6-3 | ASSYLGGGNEQF
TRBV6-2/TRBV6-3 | ASSLGLARETQY
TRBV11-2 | ASSLVPGSGANVLT